Listed below are T cell receptor beta chains from one sample, sequenced in a study of technical replicates of blood from several donors. Clones were read by immunoSEQ multiplex PCR, and TCRdb kept only the in-frame ones, dropping some. The sample holds 50,000 to 70,000 clones, 86% seen once. Sequencing was performed on PBMCs. The receptor set was obtained from a human donor in good health. Some clones in this sample may be carry-over from other donors' samples. Each CDR3 is given with its conserved first and last residue. A D gene is named only where the DNA matches it firmly. Not all rows give a size; the values are once, few, many and, for expanded clones, a class.

j_call	v_call	d_call	clone_size	cdr3_aa	cdr3_nt
TRBJ2-7	TRBV11-2	.	.	CASSLGPSSRSGEQYF	TGTGCCAGCAGCTTAGGTCCCTCGAGCCGTTCGGGCGAGCAGTACTTC
TRBJ2-3	TRBV7-9	TRBD1	.	CASGLGRDRGPGDTQYF	TGTGCCAGCGGTCTGGGTCGGGACAGGGGGCCCGGCGATACGCAGTATTTT
TRBJ2-3	TRBV15	TRBD2	.	CATSRAMTSGTSTDTQYF	TGTGCCACCAGCAGGGCAATGACTAGCGGGACTAGCACAGATACGCAGTATTTT
TRBJ2-1	TRBV4-2	.	.	CASSQVAGEDNEQFF	TGTGCCAGCAGCCAAGTGGCAGGCGAAGACAATGAGCAGTTCTTC
TRBJ1-6	TRBV7-2	.	.	CASSLGPVTNSPLHF	TGTGCCAGCAGCTTAGGCCCGGTGACAAATTCACCCCTCCACTTT
TRBJ1-1	TRBV7-2	.	few	CASSLVRGNTEAFF	TGTGCCAGCAGCTTAGTTCGGGGGAACACTGAAGCTTTCTTT
TRBJ2-7	TRBV4-3	.	once	CASSQDRETPGLEQYF	TGCGCCAGCAGCCAAGATCGTGAGACTCCGGGGTTGGAGCAGTACTTC
TRBJ2-1	TRBV4-3	TRBD2	few	CASSRRAGGPYNEQFF	TGCGCCAGCAGCCGCCGAGCGGGGGGGCCCTACAATGAGCAGTTCTTC
TRBJ1-1	TRBV18	.	.	CASSPRSGDTEAFF	TGTGCCAGCTCACCACGGTCCGGGGACACTGAAGCTTTCTTT
TRBJ2-7	TRBV10-2	.	.	CASTPSPSFYEQYF	TGCGCCAGCACCCCGAGCCCTTCTTTCTACGAGCAGTACTTC
TRBJ2-1	TRBV5-4	.	.	CASSNPRGSYNEQFF	TGTGCCAGCAGCAACCCCAGGGGTTCCTACAATGAGCAGTTCTTC
TRBJ1-2	TRBV7-8	.	once	CASSLDGGLNGYTF	TGTGCCAGCAGCTTAGACGGTGGTTTAAATGGCTACACCTTC
TRBJ2-5	TRBV7-2	.	once	CASSTRVGDETQYF	TGTGCCAGCAGCACCAGGGTTGGCGATGAGACCCAGTACTTC
TRBJ2-5	TRBV5-4	.	.	CASSSGPAAQETQYF	TGTGCCAGCAGCTCCGGGCCAGCGGCACAAGAGACCCAGTACTTC
TRBJ2-7	TRBV6-1	.	medium-sized	CASSEGGEAYEQYF	TGTGCCAGCAGTGAAGGGGGGGAAGCCTACGAGCAGTACTTC
TRBJ1-3	TRBV2	.	.	CASRTTGVGNTIYF	TGTGCCAGCAGGACAACAGGCGTTGGAAACACCATATATTTT
TRBJ1-4	TRBV19	.	few	CATHRARNEKLFF	TGTGCCACTCACCGCGCCCGAAATGAAAAACTGTTTTTT
TRBJ2-1	TRBV10-3	.	.	CAISEGSSYNEQFF	TGTGCCATCAGTGAAGGGAGCTCCTACAATGAGCAGTTCTTC
TRBJ1-4	TRBV29-1	TRBD1	few	CSVDRTGDGEKLFF	TGCAGCGTTGACCGCACAGGGGACGGGGAAAAACTGTTTTTT
TRBJ1-1	TRBV18	.	once	CASSPAGWGRRTEAFF	TGTGCCAGCTCACCAGCGGGATGGGGGAGGCGCACTGAAGCTTTCTTT
TRBJ2-2	TRBV2	TRBD2	.	CASSLSSGRSGTGELFF	TGTGCCAGCAGTCTTTCTAGCGGGAGAAGCGGCACCGGGGAGCTGTTTTTT
TRBJ2-7	TRBV4-2	TRBD1	.	CASSLGQGASYEQYF	TGTGCCAGCAGCTTGGGACAGGGGGCTTCCTACGAGCAGTACTTC